This TCR beta chain was captured in a study of Graves' ophthalmopathy and Graves' hyperthyroidism. Participants with hyperthyroidism, aged 18 to 65, were newly diagnosed with under 2 months' duration. TCR beta CDR3 amplification used RNA transcripts. Scientists carried out first-round RT-PCR using HTBI primers and then a second-round multiplex PCR. TCRdb re-called the multiplex PCR reads through MiXCR, storing one row per CDR3 protein. The data hold over a million distinct CDR3 sequences, with less than 45% observed a single time. Looked up from germline, CDR1 is SGHTA and CDR2 is FQGNSA. This CDR3 has 16 residues. V gave up 4 bases and J gave up 4 bases, with 14 bases separating them.

This chain joins TRBV7-2 and TRBJ2-6; tentatively, D is TRBD1 (6 bases). The sequence derives from an adult man with Graves' hyperthyroidism. The material sequenced was peripheral blood or thyroid tissue (not recorded which). The CDR3 bases are TGTGCCAGCAGCTCGCCAGGGGCGTTCGGGGCCAACGTCCTGACTTTC. Protein product: CASSSPGAFGANVLTF.